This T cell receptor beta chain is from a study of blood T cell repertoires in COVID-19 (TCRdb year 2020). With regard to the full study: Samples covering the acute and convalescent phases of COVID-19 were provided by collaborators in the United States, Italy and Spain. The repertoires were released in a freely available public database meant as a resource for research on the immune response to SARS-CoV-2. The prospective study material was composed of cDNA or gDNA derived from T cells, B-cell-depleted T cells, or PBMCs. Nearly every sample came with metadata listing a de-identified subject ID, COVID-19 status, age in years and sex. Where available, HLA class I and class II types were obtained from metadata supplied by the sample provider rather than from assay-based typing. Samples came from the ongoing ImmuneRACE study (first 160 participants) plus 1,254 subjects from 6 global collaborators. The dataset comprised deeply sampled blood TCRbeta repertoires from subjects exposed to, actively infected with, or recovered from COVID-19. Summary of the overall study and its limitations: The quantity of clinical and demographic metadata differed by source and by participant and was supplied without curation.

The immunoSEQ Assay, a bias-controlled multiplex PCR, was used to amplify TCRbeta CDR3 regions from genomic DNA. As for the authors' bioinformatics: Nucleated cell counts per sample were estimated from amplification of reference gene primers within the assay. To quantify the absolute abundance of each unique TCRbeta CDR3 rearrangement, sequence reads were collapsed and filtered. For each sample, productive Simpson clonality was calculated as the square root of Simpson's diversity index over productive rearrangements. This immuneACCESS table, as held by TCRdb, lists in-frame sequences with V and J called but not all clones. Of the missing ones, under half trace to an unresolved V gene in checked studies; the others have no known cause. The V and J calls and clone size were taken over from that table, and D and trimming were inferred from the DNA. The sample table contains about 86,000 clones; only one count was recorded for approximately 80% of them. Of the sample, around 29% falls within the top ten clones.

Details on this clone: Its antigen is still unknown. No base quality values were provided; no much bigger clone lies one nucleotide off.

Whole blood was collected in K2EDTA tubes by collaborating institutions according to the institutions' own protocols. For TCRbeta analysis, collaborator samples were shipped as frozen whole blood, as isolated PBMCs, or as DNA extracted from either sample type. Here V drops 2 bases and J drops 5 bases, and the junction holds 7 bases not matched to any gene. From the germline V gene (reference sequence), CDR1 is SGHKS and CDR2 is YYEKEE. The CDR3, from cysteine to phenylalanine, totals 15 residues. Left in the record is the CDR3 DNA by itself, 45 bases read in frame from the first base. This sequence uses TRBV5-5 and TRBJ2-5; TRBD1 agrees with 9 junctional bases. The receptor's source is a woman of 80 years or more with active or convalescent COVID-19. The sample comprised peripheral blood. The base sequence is TGTGCCAGCAGCTTAAATACAGGGGGCCAGGAGACCCAGTACTTC. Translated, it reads CASSLNTGGQETQYF.